The present TCR beta chain was sequenced within a study of T cell repertoires in aging, cancer and after chemotherapy. Study background: Donor ages fell into six groups from 30 or younger up to 70 or older. Pre- and post-chemotherapy samples were paired from glioblastoma patients treated with temozolomide-based therapy.

Findings and limits, study-wide: No conclusions about immunological memory after chemotherapy can be drawn from the repertoire data. Compared with age-matched healthy donors, untreated hematological or solid cancer patients showed higher blood TCR clonality.

Amplification of TCR beta used genomic DNA extracted from peripheral blood. Rearranged V-D-J TRB sequences were amplified with a mixed TRB-A/B primer pool. MiXCR, run by TCRdb on the multiplex PCR reads, gives a single entry per CDR3 protein. Seen here are under 1,500 distinct CDR3 sequences, around 15% observed once, and the top ten hold approximately 17%. V lost 6 bases, J lost 4 bases, and 8 bases stayed unmatched. CDR1 DFQATT and CDR2 SNEGSKA come from the germline V gene (reference sequence). The CDR3 totals 14 residues. By share of the sample, this clonotype is medium-sized. Its antigen is unidentified.

The chain links TRBV20-1 to TRBJ2-1, with 8 bases lining up with TRBD2. The clonotype comes from a human donor with a solid tumor. Sequencing input: blood. CDR3 coding DNA: TGCAGTGCGAGCGAGGGACTAGGGTACAATGAGCAGTTCTTC. Translated: CSASEGLGYNEQFF.